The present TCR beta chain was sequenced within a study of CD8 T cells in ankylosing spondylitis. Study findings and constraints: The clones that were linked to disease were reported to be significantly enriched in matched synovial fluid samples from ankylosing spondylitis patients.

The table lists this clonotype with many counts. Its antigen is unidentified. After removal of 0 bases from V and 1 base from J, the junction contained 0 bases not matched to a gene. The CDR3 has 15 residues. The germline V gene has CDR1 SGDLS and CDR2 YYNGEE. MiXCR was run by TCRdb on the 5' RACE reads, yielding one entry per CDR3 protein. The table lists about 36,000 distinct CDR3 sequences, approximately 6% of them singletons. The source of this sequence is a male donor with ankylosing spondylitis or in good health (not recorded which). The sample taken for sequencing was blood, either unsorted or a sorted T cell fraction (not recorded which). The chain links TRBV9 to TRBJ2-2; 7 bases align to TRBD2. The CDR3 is CASSVAGGNTGELFF. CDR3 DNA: TGTGCCAGCAGCGTAGCGGGAGGGAACACCGGGGAGCTGTTTTTT.